This T cell receptor (beta chain) was profiled in a study of blood T cell repertoires in COVID-19. On the study more broadly: Italy, Spain and the United States were the sources of the convalescent and acute COVID-19 samples. From T cells, B-cell-depleted T cells, or PBMCs came the material, which was cDNA or gDNA.

This CDR3 has 14 amino acids. Per germline, CDR1 GTSNPN and CDR2 SVGIG (reference sequence). Losses at the gene ends were 2 bases for V and 6 bases for J; bases not matched to a gene: 8. Under the authors' procedure: Reference gene primer amplification in the assay estimated nucleated cell counts. The protocol was immunoSEQ multiplex PCR, while the TCRdb copy is restricted to in-frame clones and leaves out a portion. V and J calls and clone size come straight from that table; D and trimming were deduced from the DNA. The profile shows about 34,000 clones, around nine tenths of them singletons. This clone occurred once.

The sequence came from a man in his 70s with active COVID-19. The V and J genes are TRBV30 and TRBJ1-2, with 8 bases fitting TRBD1. The sequenced sample was peripheral blood. This CDR3 reads CAWSKTGGWNGYTF. The CDR3 DNA follows: TGTGCCTGGAGTAAAACAGGGGGATGGAATGGCTACACCTTC.